The 16 T cell receptor beta chains below come from one sample, sequenced in a study of response to subunit inactivated influenza vaccine. TCRdb ran MiXCR on the RT-PCR reads and lists one entry per CDR3 protein. The repertoire holds about 780,000 distinct CDR3 sequences, with approximately 17% as singletons. Sequences were derived from PBMCs from blood, sampled about 5 days after vaccination. The receptors here all came from a man aged 50 to 59 who received an inactivated influenza vaccine.

This clonotype has ten or more counts. The chain joins TRBV20-1 to TRBJ2-2; TRBD1 aligns across 7 bases. V shed 4 bases, J shed 2 bases, and the junction held 13 bases outside the gene matches. This CDR3 is built from 17 residues. Germline V lookup: CDR1 DFQATT, CDR2 SNEGSKA (reference sequence). In nucleotides, the CDR3 is TGCAGTGCTAAACAAATGACAGGGACCTACAACACCGGGGAGCTGTTTTTT. This encodes CSAKQMTGTYNTGELFF.

The chain joins TRBV10-3 to TRBJ1-1; the D is unclear. V lost 10 bases and J 1 base, leaving 13 bases between the germline ends. This CDR3 contains 13 residues. Germline V gene data show CDR1 as ENHRY and CDR2 as SYGVKD. The CDR3 DNA reads as TGTGCCACGCGGAAGGATACGAACACTGAAGCTTTCTTT. Its translation: CATRKDTNTEAFF.

This clonotype has a handful of counts. The J gene is TRBJ2-3, the V gene TRBV24-1; D remains ambiguous. The CDR3 is 16 amino acids. The V end lost 3 bases, the J end lost 6 bases, and 18 bases lay between the germline ends. Looked up from germline, CDR1 is KGHDR and CDR2 is SFDVKD. The CDR3 loop reads CATSDPSALRPDTQYF. DNA for the CDR3: TGTGCCACCAGTGATCCCTCCGCCCTCAGGCCGGATACGCAGTATTTT.

This clonotype was seen only a few times. The gene calls are TRBV12-3 or TRBV12-4 and TRBJ1-3; the D is unclear. The V end was cut by 2 bases, the J end by 0 bases, with 8 bases between. CDR3 length equals 15 residues. The CDR3 DNA reads TGTGCCAGCAGTTTATTTGGCAGCTCTGGAAACACCATATATTTT. It translates to CASSLFGSSGNTIYF.

The chain combines TRBV2 with TRBJ2-2, with 7 positions matching TRBD2. This CDR3 contains 15 residues. Trimming at V came to 7 bases and at J to 0 bases, leaving 5 bases not matched to a gene. Per germline, CDR1 SNHLY and CDR2 FYNNEI. DNA for the CDR3: TGTGCCAGCAACAAAGGACTAGCGAACACCGGGGAGCTGTTTTTT. Its translation is CASNKGLANTGELFF.

This clonotype has more than one count but fewer than ten. The V and J genes are TRBV10-3 and TRBJ1-5; 7 positions agree with TRBD1. The trim removed 6 bases at V and 0 bases at J, leaving 2 bases unmatched. Germline V lookup: CDR1 ENHRY, CDR2 SYGVKD. There are 14 residues in the CDR3. The CDR3 reads CAIRGQNSNQPQHF. The CDR3 DNA reads as TGTGCCATCAGGGGACAGAATAGCAATCAGCCCCAGCATTTT.

Ten or more counts support this clonotype. The J gene is TRBJ2-3, the V gene TRBV20-1; D gene unclear. CDR3 length equals 15 residues. Germline values: CDR1 DFQATT, CDR2 SNEGSKA (reference sequence). V gave up 0 bases and J gave up 4 bases, with 14 bases separating them. CDR3 sequence (DNA): TGCAGTGCTAGAGATCCCCAGAGGTTCGCAGATACGCAGTATTTT. Its translation: CSARDPQRFADTQYF.

This clonotype was observed a few times. The genes are TRBV5-1 and TRBJ2-3; perhaps D is TRBD1 or TRBD2 (5 bases each). The V gene's germline CDR1 is SGHRS and CDR2 YFSETQ. V shed 4 bases and J shed 2 bases, with 17 bases lying between them. The CDR3 is 16 residues long. The CDR3 protein is CASSTTGDAYTDTQYF. As DNA, the CDR3 is TGCGCCAGCAGCACCACCGGGGACGCCTACACAGATACGCAGTATTTT.

This clonotype was seen a few times. J is TRBJ2-7 and V is TRBV28, with 9 bases that match TRBD1. This CDR3 comprises 14 residues. Germline assignment: CDR1 MDHEN and CDR2 SYDVKM. Germline trimming cut 8 bases from V and 2 bases from J; bases unmatched to any gene: 7. The CDR3 loop reads CASDRRTGAYEQYF. CDR3 DNA: TGTGCCAGCGACCGAAGGACAGGGGCCTACGAGCAGTACTTC.

This clonotype was seen more than once but under ten times. V and J are TRBV12-3 or TRBV12-4 and TRBJ2-3; D perhaps matches TRBD1 (5 bases). Trimming took off 4 bases at V and 1 base at J, with 12 bases between the two ends. This CDR3 is 15 amino acids long. The CDR3 sequence is CASSSFGAGTDTQYF. The CDR3 DNA sequence: TGTGCCAGCAGTTCTTTTGGGGCAGGCACAGATACGCAGTATTTT.

The rearrangement links TRBV5-1 to TRBJ2-3; a weak D match, TRBD1 (6 bases). V was clipped by 3 bases and J by 0 bases, with 14 bases between them. This CDR3 contains 16 residues. CDR1 is SGHRS and CDR2 is YFSETQ in the germline V gene. As DNA, the CDR3 is TGCGCCAGCAGCTACTACGGGACAAAGAGCACAGATACGCAGTATTTT. Its translation: CASSYYGTKSTDTQYF.

The chain has TRBV4-3 and TRBJ2-1; D is unclear. Per germline, CDR1 LGHNA and CDR2 YSLEER. The germline V and J ends were trimmed by 1 base and 7 bases, with 11 bases remaining between them. The CDR3 is 14 amino acids. The CDR3 DNA sequence: TGCGCCAGCAGCCAAGCGCCGGGCTTAAATGAGCAGTTCTTC. Protein sequence: CASSQAPGLNEQFF.

The chain joins TRBV24-1 to TRBJ2-5; maybe TRBD2 (5 bases). Germline loops: CDR1 KGHDR, CDR2 SFDVKD. CDR3 length: 15 residues. V lost 0 bases to trimming and J lost 2 bases, with 9 bases between them. CDR3 protein: CATSDLGGSQETQYF. CDR3 DNA sequence: TGTGCCACCAGTGATTTGGGCGGGTCACAAGAGACCCAGTACTTC.

V is TRBV28 and J is TRBJ2-7; 9 bases line up with TRBD2. Trimming at V came to 2 bases and at J to 3 bases, leaving 8 bases not matched to a gene. Germline V gene data show CDR1 as MDHEN and CDR2 as SYDVKM. The CDR3 spans 16 residues. CDR3 DNA: TGTGCCAGCAGTTTAGTACGCGGGGGGGGGCTCTACGAGCAGTACTTC. Translation gives CASSLVRGGGLYEQYF. The full variable domain, rest sourced from reference TRBV28 and TRBJ2-7, is DVKVTQSSRYLVKRTGEKVFLECVQDMDHENMFWYRQDPGLGLRLIYFSYDVKMKEKGDIPEGYSVSREKKERFSLILESASTNQTSMYLCASSLVRGGGLYEQYFGPGTRLTVT.

This clonotype has just a few counts. The CDR3 spells CASSLGGQLRIEQYF. In DNA, the CDR3 is TGTGCCAGCAGCTTAGGGGGACAGCTCAGGATCGAGCAGTACTTC. The chain has TRBV7-2 and TRBJ2-7, with 7 positions matching TRBD1. Per germline, CDR1 SGHTA and CDR2 FQGNSA. The CDR3 extends over 15 amino acids. The V and J ends lost 1 base and 6 bases, in that order; junction bases with no gene match: 9.

The chain recombines TRBV20-1 with TRBJ2-5, with a tentative D call TRBD1 (6 bases). The CDR3 runs 14 residues. The V gene's germline CDR1 is DFQATT and CDR2 SNEGSKA (reference sequence). Trimming took 1 base from V and 4 from J, leaving 13 bases between them. The DNA for the CDR3 is TGCAGTGCTAGAGCTGGGGCCAGGGGAGAGACCCAGTACTTC. It yields the protein CSARAGARGETQYF.